Detailed here is one T cell receptor beta chain. Its antigen is currently unknown. Time point meaning: newly diagnosed GD, antithyroid drugs for less than 3 months. The TCR library was made from RNA extracted from PBMCs. These data come from a study of regulatory T cells in long-lasting Graves disease. Trimming took 5 bases from V and 5 from J, leaving 19 bases between them. Germline V lookup: CDR1 GTSNPN, CDR2 SVGIG (reference sequence). The CDR3 spans 16 residues. Study-wide findings and caveats: Patients with persistent disease shared over 2,500 public clonotypes, outpacing the 900 to 1,000 shared by new patients. Persistent disease preferred TRBV28, TRBJ1-2 and TRBJ2-5; new disease, TRBV20-1 and TRBJ2-1.

The authors built TCR beta libraries using iRepertoire HTBI primers and Arm-PCR of CDR3 regions. From the multiplex PCR reads, TCRdb called clonotypes with MiXCR, one entry per CDR3 protein. The sample holds around 500,000 distinct CDR3 sequences; around 11% are singletons and the top ten take around 9.3%. These sequences were also reported in another study, on T cells in Graves' hyperthyroidism and ophthalmopathy. That paper adds: Together with thyroid ultrasound, orbital computed tomography, serum thyroxine and TRAb, clinical symptoms were used for diagnoses. A model built on 13 V-J features separated ophthalmopathy from stable hyperthyroidism.

This sequence was found in a woman aged 25 to 39 with Graves disease. The sample in question was peripheral blood mononuclear cells (PBMCs), obtained at new diagnosis, from a patient treated with antithyroid drugs. The rearrangement joins TRBV30 to TRBJ2-6; D might be TRBD1 (6 bases). The CDR3 is CAWVGGAGVRANVLTF. CDR3 DNA: TGTGCCTGGGTAGGGGGTGCAGGGGTACGGGCCAACGTCCTGACTTTC. Variable domain in full (rest from reference TRBV30 and TRBJ2-6): SQTIHQWPATLVQPVGSPLSLECTVEGTSNPNLYWYRQAAGRGLQLLFYSVGIGQISSEVPQNLSASRPQDRQFILSSKKLLLSDSGFYLCAWVGGAGVRANVLTFGAGSRLTVL.